Here is one TCR beta chain with its context. What it binds is unknown. For the second PCR, which ran for roughly 6 to 11 cycles, a sample-barcoded 5' primer and a J-beta primer mix were used. TCRdb passed the 5' RACE reads through MiXCR, listing each CDR3 protein once. The data hold some 760,000 distinct CDR3 sequences, with 20% to 25% observed a single time. This entry comes from a study of blood T cells in healthy people across ages. Broader study findings: Strongly correlated with naive T cell percentage was TCR beta diversity.

Trimming took 6 bases from V and 2 from J; bases not matched to a gene: 1. The CDR3 extends over 14 amino acids. CDR1 and CDR2 (germline): MNHEY, SVGAGI. The same sample was also studied in work on T cells of mothers and their children.

Input material: blood. This sequence originates from a boy aged 5 to 17 in good health. The chain is built from TRBV6-5 and TRBJ2-1, with 10 bases matching TRBD2. CDR3 sequence reads: CASSTSGTYNEQFF. In DNA, the CDR3 is TGTGCCAGCAGCACTAGCGGGACCTACAATGAGCAGTTCTTC.